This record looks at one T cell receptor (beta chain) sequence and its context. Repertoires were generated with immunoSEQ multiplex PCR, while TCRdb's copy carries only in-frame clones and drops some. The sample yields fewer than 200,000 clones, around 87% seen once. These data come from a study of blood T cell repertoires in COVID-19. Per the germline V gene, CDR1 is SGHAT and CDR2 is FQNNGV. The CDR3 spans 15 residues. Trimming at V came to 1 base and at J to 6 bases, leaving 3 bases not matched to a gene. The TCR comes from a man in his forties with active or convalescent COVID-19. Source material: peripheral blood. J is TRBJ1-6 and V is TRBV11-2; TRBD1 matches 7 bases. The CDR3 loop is CASSLAPGGNSPLHF. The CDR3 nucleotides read TGTGCCAGCAGCTTAGCCCCAGGGGGTAATTCACCCCTCCACTTT.